Reported below is one T cell receptor (beta chain). Antigen: not known. Sequencing relied on a cDNA template that was reverse transcribed from extracted RNA. Sequencing used immunoSEQ multiplex PCR; TCRdb keeps in-frame clones, though not all of them. The sample carries 150,000 to 200,000 clones, roughly 59% recorded once. This sample was taken from a study of CD8+ T cells in alopecia areata. At the level of the study: Treatment comprised oral tofacitinib, 5 to 10 mg twice daily, in treated patients. The drug, tofacitinib, lasted 6 to 18 months, followed by 6 months off drug. Study outcomes and limitations: Scalp data also include sequences from resident alphabeta T cells of normal skin.

Peripheral blood samples and lesional scalp punch biopsies were obtained from alopecia areata patients. This clonotype was sampled from a human donor with alopecia areata. The sample consisted of CD4+ T cells sorted from blood, taken at week 0.

CDR3 DNA: TGTGCCAGCAGCTCTCGTAACAATGAGCAGTTCTTC. This translates into CASSSRNNEQFF. The chain uses TRBV5-4 and TRBJ2-1; D unresolved. The length of the CDR3 is 12 residues. Per the germline V gene, CDR1 is SGHNT and CDR2 is YYREEE (reference sequence). Trimming cost V 3 bases and J 5 bases, with 6 bases left between them. The full variable domain, with the rest looked up from reference TRBV5-4 and TRBJ2-1, is ETGVTQSPTHLIKTRGQQVTLRCSSQSGHNTVSWYQQALGQGPQFIFQYYREEENGRGNFPPRFSGLQFPNYSSELNVNALELDDSALYLCASSSRNNEQFFGPGTRLTVL.